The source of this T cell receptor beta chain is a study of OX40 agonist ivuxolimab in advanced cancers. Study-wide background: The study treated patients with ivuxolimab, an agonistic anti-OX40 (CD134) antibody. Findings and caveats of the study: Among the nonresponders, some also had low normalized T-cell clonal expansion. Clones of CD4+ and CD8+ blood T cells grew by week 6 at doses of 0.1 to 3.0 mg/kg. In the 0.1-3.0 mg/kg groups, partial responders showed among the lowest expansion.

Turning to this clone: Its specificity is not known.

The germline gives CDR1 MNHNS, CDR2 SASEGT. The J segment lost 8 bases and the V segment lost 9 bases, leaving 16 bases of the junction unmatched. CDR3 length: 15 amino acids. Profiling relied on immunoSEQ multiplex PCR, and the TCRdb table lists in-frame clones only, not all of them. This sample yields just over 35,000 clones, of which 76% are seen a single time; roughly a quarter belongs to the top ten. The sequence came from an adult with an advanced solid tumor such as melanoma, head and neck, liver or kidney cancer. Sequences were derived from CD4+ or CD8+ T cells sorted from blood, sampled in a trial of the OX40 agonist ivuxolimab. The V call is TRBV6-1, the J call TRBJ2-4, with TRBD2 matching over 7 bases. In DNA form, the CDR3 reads TGTGCCAGTCGGGGGAGGGTGATGTTGGTGGACATTCAGTACTTC. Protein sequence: CASRGRVMLVDIQYF.